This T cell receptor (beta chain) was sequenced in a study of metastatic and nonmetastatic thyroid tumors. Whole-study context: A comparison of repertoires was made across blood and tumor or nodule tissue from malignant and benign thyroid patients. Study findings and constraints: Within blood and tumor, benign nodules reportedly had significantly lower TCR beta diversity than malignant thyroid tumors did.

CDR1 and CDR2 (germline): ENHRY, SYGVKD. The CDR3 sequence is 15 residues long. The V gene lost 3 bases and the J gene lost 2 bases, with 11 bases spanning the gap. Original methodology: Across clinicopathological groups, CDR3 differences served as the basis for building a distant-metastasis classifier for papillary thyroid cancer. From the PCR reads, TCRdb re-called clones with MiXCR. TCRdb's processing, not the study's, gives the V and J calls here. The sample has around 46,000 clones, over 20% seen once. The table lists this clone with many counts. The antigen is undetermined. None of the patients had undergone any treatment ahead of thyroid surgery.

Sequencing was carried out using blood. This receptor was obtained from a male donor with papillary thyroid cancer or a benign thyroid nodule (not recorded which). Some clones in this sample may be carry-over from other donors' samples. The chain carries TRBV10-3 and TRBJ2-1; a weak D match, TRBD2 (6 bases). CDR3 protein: CAISDKTGAYNEQFF. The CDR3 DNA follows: TGTGCCATCAGTGATAAGACGGGAGCCTACAATGAGCAGTTCTTC.